This entry is about one TCR beta chain. The antigen remains undetermined. The source of the sample is a study of T cells in Graves' hyperthyroidism and ophthalmopathy. Study-wide results and caveats: In simple terms, a model built on 13 V-J features told ophthalmopathy apart from stable hyperthyroidism.

Amplification yielded TCR beta CDR3 regions, with RNA transcripts as the source. The TCR CDR3 first-round RT-PCR relied on the HTBI primer set. Via MiXCR, TCRdb re-called the multiplex PCR reads, giving one row per CDR3 protein. The sample has some 200,000 distinct CDR3 sequences; 17% are singletons. The origin of this receptor is a man aged 50 to 60 with Graves' hyperthyroidism. The sample was blood.

The CDR3 region has the DNA TGCGCCAGCAGCTTGGGTGATGGAAACACCATATATTTT. It is translated as CASSLGDGNTIYF. This chain connects TRBV5-1 to TRBJ1-3; D gene unclear. The CDR3 is 13 amino acids. With 0 bases removed from V and 3 bases from J, the gap between germline ends came to 4 bases. The V gene's germline CDR1 is SGHRS and CDR2 YFSETQ.